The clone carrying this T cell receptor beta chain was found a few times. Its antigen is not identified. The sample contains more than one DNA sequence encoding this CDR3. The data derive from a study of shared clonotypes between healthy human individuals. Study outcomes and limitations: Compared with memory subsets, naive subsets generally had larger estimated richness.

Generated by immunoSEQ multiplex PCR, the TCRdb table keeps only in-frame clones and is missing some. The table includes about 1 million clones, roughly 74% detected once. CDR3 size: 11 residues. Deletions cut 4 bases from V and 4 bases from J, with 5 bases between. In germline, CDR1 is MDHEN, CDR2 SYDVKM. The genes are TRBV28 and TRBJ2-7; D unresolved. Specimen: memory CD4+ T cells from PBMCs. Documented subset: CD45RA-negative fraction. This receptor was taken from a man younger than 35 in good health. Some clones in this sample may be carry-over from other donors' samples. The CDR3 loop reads CASSSEYEQYF. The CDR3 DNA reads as TGTGCCAGCAGTTCCGAGTACGAGCAGTACTTC.